This T cell receptor beta chain is drawn from a study of blood T cell repertoires in COVID-19. At the level of the study: PBMCs, B-cell-depleted T cells, or T cells provided the cDNA or gDNA that made up the material.

The assay was immunoSEQ multiplex PCR, and TCRdb's table has in-frame clones only and misses some. The sample lists around 310,000 clones; about 88% were seen once. Two negative PCRs, clearance, or symptom resolution were required of recovered Cohort 3 donors. V dropped 5 bases and J dropped 10 bases, with 12 bases sitting between them. The CDR3 consists of 13 residues. Per germline, CDR1 SGHDN and CDR2 FVKESK. The sequenced sample consisted of PBMCs or T cells enriched from blood (not recorded which). This TCR came from a woman aged 40 to 50 who had recovered from COVID-19. The genes are TRBV14 and TRBJ1-6; a possible D gene is TRBD1 (6 bases). Written as DNA, the CDR3 is TGTGCCAGCAGCGTACAGGGCGGGTCACCCCTCCACTTT. Its translation is CASSVQGGSPLHF. The full variable domain, rest sourced from reference TRBV14 and TRBJ1-6, is EAGVTQFPSHSVIEKGQTVTLRCDPISGHDNLYWYRRVMGKEIKFLLHFVKESKQDESGMPNNRFLAERTGGTYSTLKVQPAELEDSGVYFCASSVQGGSPLHFGNGTRLTVT.